These T cell receptor beta chains were read from a single sample in a study of blood T cell repertoires in COVID-19. Libraries were prepared by immunoSEQ multiplex PCR; TCRdb keeps only in-frame clonotypes and omits some of them. The table has about 230,000 clones, roughly 80% seen once. The source material was peripheral blood. The receptors originated from a man aged 50 to 60 with active or convalescent COVID-19. Each CDR3 is given with its conserved first and last residue.

J,V,CDR3
TRBJ1-1,TRBV29-1,CSVGGFGTEAFF
TRBJ2-3,TRBV30,CAWTGLGMDTQYF
TRBJ1-4,TRBV19,CASSMGPPGGIEKLFF
TRBJ2-7,TRBV29-1,CSVESRDRTYEQYF
TRBJ1-1,TRBV11-2,CASSLDPGQNTEAFF
TRBJ1-6,TRBV27,CASSSALLGHINSPLHF
TRBJ2-3,TRBV4-3,CASSQDTTGGTDTQYF
TRBJ1-1,TRBV30,CAWSDRGAEAFF
TRBJ1-3,TRBV5-1,CASSFGGSSGNTIYF
TRBJ1-6,TRBV6-1,CASGNRGNSPLHF
TRBJ2-5,TRBV5-4,CASSLSPPGPQYF
TRBJ1-2,TRBV4-2,CASSQAGGLGGGYTF
TRBJ1-1,TRBV30,CAWSVGPGTEAFF
TRBJ2-7,TRBV25-1,CASSATGQGFAEQYF
TRBJ1-1,TRBV11-3,CASSSGQPDEEAFF
TRBJ2-1,TRBV2,CASSGGMGAGHNEQFF
TRBJ1-5,TRBV6-6,CASSYSAFSNQPQHF
TRBJ1-2,TRBV7-9,CASSLMTDTNYGYTF
TRBJ2-5,TRBV5-6,CASSWDSQETQYF
TRBJ2-7,TRBV3-1/TRBV3-2,CASSQFRDRNYEQYF
TRBJ2-3,TRBV7-2,CASSPGLAGGLTDTQYF
TRBJ2-1,TRBV18,CASSPLAGGDNEQFF
TRBJ2-3,TRBV4-3,CASSQGGTLDTQYF
TRBJ2-2,TRBV11-1,CASSLAPLTTVSGELFF
TRBJ2-2,TRBV10-3,CATLAGANTGELFF
TRBJ2-2,TRBV5-5,CASSLGLAGVTGELFF
TRBJ2-5,TRBV3-1/TRBV3-2,CASSSRGTQYF
TRBJ2-1,TRBV7-9,CASSLSGPYNEQFF
TRBJ2-5,TRBV29-1,CSVAGGEGETQYF
TRBJ1-1,TRBV2,CASTQPRGNTEAFF
TRBJ1-5,TRBV6-5,CASSWQGDQPQHF
TRBJ1-5,TRBV18,CASSRSQGPQPQHF
TRBJ2-7,TRBV5-5,CASSSSGSYEQYF
TRBJ2-5,TRBV30,CAWSNGGGYETQYF
TRBJ1-1,TRBV9,CASSVTQGGNTEAFF
TRBJ2-3,TRBV4-3,CASSQVETSRNTGTQYF
TRBJ2-7,TRBV4-1,CASSHPGQVLSYEQYF
TRBJ1-6,TRBV10-3,CAISDGGLNNSPLHF
TRBJ2-3,TRBV2,CASSPRQGDTQYF
TRBJ2-1,TRBV5-1,CASSLSSGGALGDEQFF
TRBJ1-6,TRBV6-5,CASTPRNSPLHF
TRBJ1-5,TRBV3-1/TRBV3-2,CASSQGPPGSNQPQHF
TRBJ1-3,TRBV4-1,CASRPGGSGNTIYF
TRBJ1-2,TRBV28,CASSLGQIPLRGYTF
TRBJ2-7,TRBV4-1,CASSRGTGVYEQYF
TRBJ1-1,TRBV7-6,CASSLGGHSSNTEAFF
TRBJ2-2,TRBV19,CASSIGGTANTGELFF
TRBJ1-5,TRBV15,CATSRDRYGQPQHF
TRBJ1-2,TRBV15,CATSRANQDYGYTF
TRBJ1-4,TRBV7-9,CASSLGALQDEKLFF
TRBJ1-5,TRBV21-1,CASSFLSQGASNQPQHF
TRBJ1-4,TRBV11-2,CASRPTGESEKLFF
TRBJ2-3,TRBV11-3,CASSRSSGTQDTQYF
TRBJ1-2,TRBV7-3,CASSEEGGYGYTF
TRBJ2-3,TRBV10-3,CAVTWRAGGTITDTQYF
TRBJ2-6,TRBV28,CASSPRTGVGANVLTF
TRBJ1-6,TRBV11-2,CASSYSGQPLHF
TRBJ1-4,TRBV14,CASGADLGEKLFF